This entry features one T cell receptor (beta chain) sequence. Its binding antigen is unknown. An end of the junction does not agree with germline; a read error may underlie this. The data stem from a study of shared clonotypes between healthy human individuals (dated by TCRdb to 2020 to 2021). Broadly, across the study: The cohort comprised two women and a few men aged 18 to 49 years. Leukapheresis yielded between about 0.85 and 10 billion PBMCs per donor. Blood TCR repertoires of several healthy adults were deeply sequenced to estimate repertoire size and the extent of clonotype sharing between individuals. Per donor, three plates each were used for CD4 naive and CD4 memory, two for CD8 naive, and one for CD8 memory. Libraries were prepared and TCR repertoires were sequenced by different laboratories using diverse techniques, in order to increase sequencing depth and limit assay-specific biases. Paper-wide results and their limitations: Naive subsets generally had larger estimated clonotype richness than memory subsets. Because the study included a small number of donors, the genetic and exposure-history diversity represented was limited. Approximately 5% of naive CD4, 3% to 4% of naive CD8, 2.3% of memory CD4, and around 0.4% of memory CD8 clonotypes were shared across a few donors. Even with the large sequencing depth, rarefaction of the sorted-subset datasets indicated that sequencing was incomplete. Compared with non-shared clonotypes, clonotypes shared by all four sorted-subset donors had higher generation probabilities. Pairwise subsampling indicated that sequencing depth was expected to affect the degree of clonotype sharing among donors. Only blood was sampled, and tissue TCR repertoires likely differ from those in blood.

Using the deep immunoSEQ assay, TCR CDR3 regions were amplified from genomic DNA by multiplex PCR. Genomic DNA extracted from each cell subset was distributed evenly over all wells of several immunoSEQ 96-well plates, and each plate served as one replicate. Each replicate PCR for sorted subsets received about 180 ng genomic DNA, equal to about 30,000 T cell genomes. The purified libraries were quantified using a Qubit 3.0 fluorometer, sized with a Bioanalyzer 2100, and then quantified again using the KAPA Library Quantification kit. Every immunoSEQ 96-well plate was sequenced on a dedicated single-read 150-cycle Illumina NextSeq 550 flow cell. The authors' pipeline ran thus. Because only junctional sequences without quality scores were contained in the immunoSEQ output, filtering matching that applied to full-length reads could not be performed. To assign V/J genes and CDR3, sequences were annotated against IMGT germline references using PyIR, a Python wrapper for IgBLAST v1.9. Any read was removed if the V/J assignment was weak (E-value above 1e-6), the CDR3 was missing, or the read contained stop codons, out-of-frame junctions, or ambiguous translated residues. A V3J clonotype was defined by an identical inferred V gene, J gene, and CDR3 amino acid sequence. To compute the percentage overlap between repertoires, the number of shared unique clonotypes was divided by the size of the smaller repertoire. Repertoire richness was assessed with RTK rarefaction, the Chao1 estimator, and Recon v2.1 estimates of unobserved clonotypes. Generation probabilities for all TCRbeta clonotypes obtained by the gDNA method from a few donors were computed using OLGA. What TCRdb holds here is the immuneACCESS table cut down to in-frame rearrangements. Part of the clones is not present; checked against another copy, under half of the missing clones reflect an unresolved V gene, and the others are unexplained. V, J and clone size reflect that table, while D and trimming were determined from the DNA. This sample gives 2 million to 2.5 million clones in total; more than 90% of them show up just once. Of the sample, 0.1% to 0.15% falls within the top ten clones.

Including cysteine and phenylalanine, the CDR3 has 10 amino acids. Only CDR3 DNA is held: 30 bases, read in frame from base 1. Sequences MNHEY (CDR1) and SMNVEV (CDR2) are obtained from the germline V gene (reference sequence). Healthy HIV-negative adults with no recently reported acute infections or vaccinations were included as donors. Every donor was a Caucasian adult residing in Nashville, Tennessee, USA. Magnetic negative selection was used to enrich CD4+ T cells, after which naive cells were positively selected on CD45RA and the negative fraction became the memory subset. After blood collection by leukapheresis, PBMCs were isolated using Ficoll-Histopaque density gradient centrifugation and then cryopreserved in the vapor phase of liquid nitrogen. Analytical flow cytometry was used to check the purity and quantity of every magnetically sorted T cell population. Genomic DNA was isolated from each sorted fraction and quantified by UV absorbance on a Nanodrop 2000c.

Input material: naive CD4+ T cells sorted from blood. What this sample's cell subset or site label stands for: CD45RA+ positively selected. The chain joins TRBV27 to TRBJ1-4, with no D gene named confidently. This clonotype was sampled from a man younger than 30 in good health. The DNA sequence follows: TGTGCCAGCAGTTTATCTCCTCGGCGTTTT. Its protein is CASSLSPRRF.